Below are 7 T cell receptor beta chains sequenced from a single sample in a study of CD8+ T cells in alopecia areata. Treatment indicated: oral pan-JAK inhibitor, 5-10 mg twice daily. The sequencing template was cDNA reverse transcribed from extracted RNA. Method: immunoSEQ multiplex PCR; TCRdb's copy keeps in-frame clones and lacks some. This table holds some 200,000 clones, 55% to 70% found once. The starting material was CD4+ T cells sorted from blood, obtained at week 4, from a patient treated with tofacitinib. Receptor source: a human donor with alopecia areata.

The chain links TRBV5-1 to TRBJ2-5; D may match TRBD1 or TRBD2 (6 bases each). The germline CDR1 and CDR2 sequences are SGHRS and YFSETQ. Trimming pared 2 bases from V and 5 bases from J, leaving 10 bases between. The length of the CDR3 is 13 residues. CDR3 sequence reads: CASSFEGGETQYF. CDR3 bases: TGCGCCAGCAGCTTCGAAGGGGGGGAGACCCAGTACTTC.

The gene calls are TRBV19 and TRBJ1-2; D might be TRBD1 (5 bases). Trimming shortened V by 8 bases and J by 4 bases, and 17 bases separated the two germline ends. The CDR3 has 14 residues. Per germline, CDR1 LNHDA and CDR2 SQIVND (reference sequence). The CDR3 sequence is CASGPIRDSYGYTF. CDR3 in DNA: TGTGCCAGTGGGCCGATCCGGGACTCCTATGGCTACACCTTC.

The V gene is TRBV29-1, the J gene TRBJ1-4, with 11 bases that match TRBD1. Germline V gene sequence: CDR1 SQVTM, CDR2 ANQGSEA. The CDR3 is made up of 14 amino acids. Germline trimming cut 6 bases from V and 5 bases from J; bases unmatched to any gene: 5. The DNA for the CDR3 is TGCAGCGTCCGCGGGACAGGGGGGAATGAAAAACTGTTTTTT. It yields the protein CSVRGTGGNEKLFF.

This clone has only a few counts. V usage is TRBV29-1 and J usage is TRBJ1-2, with TRBD1 matching over 11 bases. Germline CDR1 SQVTM, CDR2 ANQGSEA. V lost 4 bases, J lost 5 bases, and 9 bases stayed unmatched. This CDR3 contains 15 residues. CDR3 sequence: CSVVKDRGLGYGYTF. CDR3 DNA: TGCAGCGTTGTTAAGGACAGGGGGCTCGGTTATGGCTACACCTTC.

The chain has TRBV5-6 and TRBJ1-1; D unresolved. This CDR3 is built from 11 residues. Germline V gene data show CDR1 as SGHDT and CDR2 as YYEEEE. Trimming removed 4 bases from V and 1 base from J, with 2 bases in between. The CDR3 DNA is TGTGCCAGCAGCAGGAACACTGAAGCTTTCTTT. Its translation: CASSRNTEAFF. Full variable domain (missing parts from reference TRBV5-6 and TRBJ1-1): DAGVTQSPTHLIKTRGQQVTLRCSPKSGHDTVSWYQQALGQGPQFIFQYYEEEERQRGNFPDRFSGHQFPNYSSELNVNALLLGDSALYLCASSRNTEAFFGQGTRLTVV.

J is TRBJ2-7 and V is TRBV6-5; 7 nucleotides line up with TRBD2. V shed 7 bases, J shed 2 bases, and the junction held 8 bases outside the gene matches. This CDR3 has 14 amino acids. Per germline, CDR1 MNHEY and CDR2 SVGAGI. This chain's CDR3 is CASTATSAPYEQYF. In nucleotides, the CDR3 is TGTGCCAGCACCGCAACTAGCGCACCCTACGAGCAGTACTTC.

This chain links TRBV29-1 with TRBJ2-7; D is ambiguous. The germline CDR1 and CDR2 sequences are SQVTM and ANQGSEA. The V and J ends lost 4 bases and 3 bases respectively, with 13 bases between them. CDR3 length equals 13 residues. The CDR3 DNA sequence: TGCAGCGTTGGGCAAAAAGCCCACTACGAGCAGTACTTC. This translates into CSVGQKAHYEQYF.